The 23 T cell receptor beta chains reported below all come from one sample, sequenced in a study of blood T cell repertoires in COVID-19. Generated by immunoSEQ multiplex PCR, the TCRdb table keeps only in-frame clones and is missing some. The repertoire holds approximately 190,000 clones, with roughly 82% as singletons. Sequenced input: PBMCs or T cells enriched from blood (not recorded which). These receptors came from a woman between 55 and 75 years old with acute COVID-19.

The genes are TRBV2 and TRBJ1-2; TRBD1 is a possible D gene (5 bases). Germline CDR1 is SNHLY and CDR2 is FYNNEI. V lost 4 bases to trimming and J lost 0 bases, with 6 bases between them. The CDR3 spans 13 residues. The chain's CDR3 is CASSGQTNYGYTF. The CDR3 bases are TGTGCCAGCAGTGGACAGACTAACTATGGCTACACCTTC.

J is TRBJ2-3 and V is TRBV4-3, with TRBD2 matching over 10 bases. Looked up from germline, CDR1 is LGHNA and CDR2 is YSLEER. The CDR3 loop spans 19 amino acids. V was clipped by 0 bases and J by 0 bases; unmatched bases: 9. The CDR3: CASSQDGLAGATSTDTQYF. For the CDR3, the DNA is TGCGCCAGCAGCCAAGATGGGCTAGCGGGGGCCACTAGCACAGATACGCAGTATTTT.

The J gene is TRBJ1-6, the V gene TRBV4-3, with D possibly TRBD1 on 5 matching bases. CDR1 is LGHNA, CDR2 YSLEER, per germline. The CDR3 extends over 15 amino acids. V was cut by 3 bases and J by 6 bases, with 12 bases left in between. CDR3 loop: CASSQTQGLNSPLHF. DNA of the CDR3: TGCGCCAGCAGCCAGACGCAGGGCCTTAATTCACCCCTCCACTTT.

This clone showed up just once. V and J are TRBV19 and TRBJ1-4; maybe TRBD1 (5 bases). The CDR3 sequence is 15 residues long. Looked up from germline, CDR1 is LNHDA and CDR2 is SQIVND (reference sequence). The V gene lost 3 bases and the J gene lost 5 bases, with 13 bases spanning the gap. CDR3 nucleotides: TGTGCCAGTAGTATTAAATGGGGGGGAAATGAAAAACTGTTTTTT. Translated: CASSIKWGGNEKLFF.

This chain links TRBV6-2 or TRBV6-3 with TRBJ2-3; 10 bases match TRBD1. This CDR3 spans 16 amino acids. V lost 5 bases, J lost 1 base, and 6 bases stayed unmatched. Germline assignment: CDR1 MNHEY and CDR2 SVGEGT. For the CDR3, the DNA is TGTGCCAGCAGTCCGGGACAGGGGACGGGCACAGATACGCAGTATTTT. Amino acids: CASSPGQGTGTDTQYF.

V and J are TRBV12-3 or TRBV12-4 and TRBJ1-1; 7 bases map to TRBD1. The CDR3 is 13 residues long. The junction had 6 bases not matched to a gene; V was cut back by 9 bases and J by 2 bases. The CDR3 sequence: CASHRGQNTEAFF. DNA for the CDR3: TGTGCCAGTCACAGGGGTCAAAACACTGAAGCTTTCTTT.

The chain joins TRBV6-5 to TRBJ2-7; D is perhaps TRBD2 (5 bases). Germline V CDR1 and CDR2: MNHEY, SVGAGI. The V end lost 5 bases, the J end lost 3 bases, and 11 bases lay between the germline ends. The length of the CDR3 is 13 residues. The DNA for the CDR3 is TGTGCCAGCAGTAGGGAGATCATCTACGAGCAGTACGTC. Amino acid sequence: CASSREIIYEQYV.

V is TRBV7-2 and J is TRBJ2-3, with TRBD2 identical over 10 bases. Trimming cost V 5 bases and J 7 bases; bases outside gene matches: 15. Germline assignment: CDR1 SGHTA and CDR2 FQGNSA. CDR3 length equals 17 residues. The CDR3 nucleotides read TGTGCCAGCAGCGCCCACCTTTCTAGCGGGGGAGAGAATACGCAGTATTTT. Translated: CASSAHLSSGGENTQYF.

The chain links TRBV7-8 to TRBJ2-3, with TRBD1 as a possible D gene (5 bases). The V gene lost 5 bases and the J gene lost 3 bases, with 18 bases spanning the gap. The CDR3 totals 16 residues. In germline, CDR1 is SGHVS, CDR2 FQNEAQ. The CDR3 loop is CASSGRGDSTTDTQYF. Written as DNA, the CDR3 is TGTGCCAGCAGCGGGCGAGGAGACAGCACGACAGATACGCAGTATTTT.

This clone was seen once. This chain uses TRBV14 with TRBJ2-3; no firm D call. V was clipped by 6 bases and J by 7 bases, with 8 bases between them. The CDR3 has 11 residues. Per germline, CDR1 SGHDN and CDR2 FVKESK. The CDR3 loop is CASRRVNTQYF. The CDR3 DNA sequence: TGTGCCAGCAGGAGAGTGAATACGCAGTATTTT. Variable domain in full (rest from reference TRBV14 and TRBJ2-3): EAGVTQFPSHSVIEKGQTVTLRCDPISGHDNLYWYRRVMGKEIKFLLHFVKESKQDESGMPNNRFLAERTGGTYSTLKVQPAELEDSGVYFCASRRVNTQYFGPGTRLTVL.

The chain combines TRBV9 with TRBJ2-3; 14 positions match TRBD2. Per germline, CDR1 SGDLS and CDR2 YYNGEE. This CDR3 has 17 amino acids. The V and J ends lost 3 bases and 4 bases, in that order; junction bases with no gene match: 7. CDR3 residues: CASSAKTSGRAADTQYF. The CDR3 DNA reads TGTGCCAGCAGCGCGAAGACTAGCGGGAGGGCGGCAGATACGCAGTATTTT.

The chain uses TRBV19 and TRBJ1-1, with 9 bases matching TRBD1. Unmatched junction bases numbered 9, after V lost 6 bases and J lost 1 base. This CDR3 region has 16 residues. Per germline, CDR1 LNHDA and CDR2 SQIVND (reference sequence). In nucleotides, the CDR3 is TGTGCCAGTAGGGGGAACAGGGGGCGATCGAACACTGAAGCTTTCTTT. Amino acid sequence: CASRGNRGRSNTEAFF.

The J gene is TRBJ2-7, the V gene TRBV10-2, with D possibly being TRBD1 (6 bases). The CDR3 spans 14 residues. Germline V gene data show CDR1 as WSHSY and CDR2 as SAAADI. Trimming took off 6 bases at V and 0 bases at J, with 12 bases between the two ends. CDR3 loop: CASRSTGSSYEQYV. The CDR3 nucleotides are TGCGCCAGCAGGTCAACAGGGAGCTCCTACGAGCAGTACGTC.

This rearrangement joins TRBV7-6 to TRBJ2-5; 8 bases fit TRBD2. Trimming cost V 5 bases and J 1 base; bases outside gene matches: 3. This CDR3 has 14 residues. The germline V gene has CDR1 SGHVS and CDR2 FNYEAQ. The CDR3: CASSLGTSQETQYF. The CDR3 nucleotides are TGTGCCAGCAGCCTCGGGACTAGCCAAGAGACCCAGTACTTC.

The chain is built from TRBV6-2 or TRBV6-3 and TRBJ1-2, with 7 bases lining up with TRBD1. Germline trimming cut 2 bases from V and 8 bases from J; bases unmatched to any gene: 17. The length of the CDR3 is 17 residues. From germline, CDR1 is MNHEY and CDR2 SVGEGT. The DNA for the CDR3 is TGTGCCAGCAGTTACCCTGTTATAATACAGGGGAAAGACGGCTACACCTTC. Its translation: CASSYPVIIQGKDGYTF.

The CDR3 nucleotides are TGTGCCTGGAGTGTAGAGGCAGATACGCAGTATTTT. Its protein product is CAWSVEADTQYF. J is TRBJ2-3 and V is TRBV30; D not certain. The CDR3 spans 12 residues. With 0 bases removed from V and 4 bases from J, the gap between germline ends came to 5 bases. Germline lookup yields CDR1 GTSNPN and CDR2 SVGIG (reference sequence).

CDR3 DNA sequence: TGTGCCAGCAGCCGGGACATAGACTATGGCTACACCTTC. It translates to CASSRDIDYGYTF. V usage is TRBV3-1 (or the pseudogene TRBV3-2) and J usage is TRBJ1-2; D is perhaps TRBD1 (6 bases). Per the germline V gene, CDR1 is LGHDT and CDR2 is YNNKEL (reference sequence). The germline V and J ends were trimmed by 4 bases and 3 bases, with 9 bases remaining between them. There are 13 residues in the CDR3.

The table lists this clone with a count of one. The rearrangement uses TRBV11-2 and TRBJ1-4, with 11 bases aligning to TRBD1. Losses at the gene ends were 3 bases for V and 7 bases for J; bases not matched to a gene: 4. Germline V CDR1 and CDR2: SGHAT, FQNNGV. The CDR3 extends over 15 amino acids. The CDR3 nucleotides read TGTGCCAGCAGCTTTAGGACAGGGGGCCGTGAAAAACTGTTTTTT. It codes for CASSFRTGGREKLFF.

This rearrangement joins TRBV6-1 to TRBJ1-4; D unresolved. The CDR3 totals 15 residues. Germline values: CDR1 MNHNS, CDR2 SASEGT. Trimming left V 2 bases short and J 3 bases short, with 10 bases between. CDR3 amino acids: CASSEFIRPNEKLFF. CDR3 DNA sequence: TGTGCCAGCAGTGAATTTATCAGGCCTAATGAAAAACTGTTTTTT.

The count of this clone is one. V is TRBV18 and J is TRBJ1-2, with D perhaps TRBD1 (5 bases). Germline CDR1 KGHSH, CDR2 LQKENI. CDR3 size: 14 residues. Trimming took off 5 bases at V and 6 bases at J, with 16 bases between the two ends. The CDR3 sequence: CASSNGGDADGYTF. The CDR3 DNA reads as TGTGCCAGCTCAAACGGGGGGGATGCAGATGGCTACACCTTC. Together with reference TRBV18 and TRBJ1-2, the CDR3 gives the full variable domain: NAGVMQNPRHLVRRRGQEARLRCSPMKGHSHVYWYRQLPEEGLKFMVYLQKENIIDESGMPKERFSAEFPKEGPSILRIQQVVRGDSAAYFCASSNGGDADGYTFGSGTRLTVV.

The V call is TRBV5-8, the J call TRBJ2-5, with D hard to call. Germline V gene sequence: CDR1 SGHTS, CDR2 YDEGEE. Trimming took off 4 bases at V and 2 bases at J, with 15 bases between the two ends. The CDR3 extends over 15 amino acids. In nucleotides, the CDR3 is TGTGCCAGCAGCCCGGTCGTGGGCTTACAAGAGACCCAGTACTTC. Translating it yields CASSPVVGLQETQYF.

The CDR3 bases are TGTGCCAGCAGTCCTAGCGTAGGAAGCTCCTACAATGAGCAGTTCTTC. Translating gives CASSPSVGSSYNEQFF. The J gene is TRBJ2-1, the V gene TRBV7-2, with TRBD2 as a possible D gene (6 bases). CDR3 length: 16 residues. The V end was cut by 6 bases, the J end by 0 bases, with 15 bases between. Germline V gives CDR1 SGHTA, CDR2 FQGNSA.

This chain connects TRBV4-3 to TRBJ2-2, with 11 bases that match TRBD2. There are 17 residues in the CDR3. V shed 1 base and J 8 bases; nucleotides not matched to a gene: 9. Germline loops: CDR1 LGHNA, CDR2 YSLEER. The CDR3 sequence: CASSQAGLADPRGELFF. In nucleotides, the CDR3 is TGCGCCAGCAGCCAAGCGGGACTAGCGGACCCACGAGGGGAGCTGTTTTTT.